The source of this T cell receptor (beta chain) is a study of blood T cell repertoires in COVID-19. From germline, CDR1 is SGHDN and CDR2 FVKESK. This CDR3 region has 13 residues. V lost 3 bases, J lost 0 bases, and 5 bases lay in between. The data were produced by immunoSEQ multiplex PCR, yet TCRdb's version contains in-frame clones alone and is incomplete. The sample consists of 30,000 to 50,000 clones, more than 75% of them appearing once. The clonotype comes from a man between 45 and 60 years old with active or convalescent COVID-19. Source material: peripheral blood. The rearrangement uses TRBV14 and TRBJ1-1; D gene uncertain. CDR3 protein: CASSHSMNTEAFF. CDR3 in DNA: TGTGCCAGCAGCCATTCCATGAACACTGAAGCTTTCTTT.